Each of the 6 T cell receptor beta chains below was sequenced from the same sample in a study of T cells in Graves' hyperthyroidism and ophthalmopathy. Regions amplified from RNA transcripts were the TCR beta CDR3 regions. The primer set for the first-round RT-PCR of the TCR CDR3 was HTBI. TCRdb re-analysed the multiplex PCR reads in MiXCR, keeping a single row per CDR3 protein. The top ten hold around a quarter of the sample, which has a few hundred thousand distinct CDR3 sequences, around a sixth seen once. Sequencing was done on a sample of blood. The receptors shown here come from a woman aged 18-29 years with Graves' hyperthyroidism that later progressed to Graves' ophthalmopathy.

Concerning this clonotype: One end of the junction does not line up with germline, which may come from a read error. The chain recombines TRBV24-1 with TRBJ1-2; 12 bases map to TRBD1. Germline-derived CDR1 and CDR2 are KGHDR and SFDVKD. The CDR3 is made up of 15 amino acids. DNA for the CDR3: TGTGCCACCGGTGATGGGGGACAGGGGGCCCGGGGCTACACCTTC. This codes for CATGDGGQGARGYTF.

This clonotype occurred a few times. The rearrangement links TRBV9 to TRBJ2-1; D gene uncertain. This CDR3 has 12 amino acids. Germline CDR1 reads SGDLS; CDR2 reads YYNGEE. V lost 4 bases, J lost 9 bases, and 11 bases lay in between. CDR3 loop: CASSSQPGEQFF. The CDR3 DNA is TGTGCCAGCAGCTCACAGCCTGGTGAGCAGTTCTTC.

The J gene is TRBJ2-4, the V gene TRBV19; D might be TRBD1 or TRBD2, each matching 5 bases. This CDR3 spans 14 amino acids. The germline CDR1 and CDR2 sequences are LNHDA and SQIVND (reference sequence). Trimming left V 6 bases short and J 3 bases short, with 12 bases between. The CDR3 loop is CASRGVSGKNIQYF. The CDR3 coding sequence is TGTGCCAGTAGGGGGGTGTCAGGCAAAAACATTCAGTACTTC.

A few counts support this clonotype. The chain carries TRBV27 and TRBJ1-5; D remains unclear. CDR1 is MNHEY and CDR2 is SMNVEV in the germline V gene (reference sequence). The CDR3 spans 15 residues. Trimming left V 2 bases short and J 1 base short, with 9 bases between. The CDR3 nucleotides are TGTGCCAGCAGTTTAAGCGTACTAAGCAATCAGCCCCAGCATTTT. Protein product: CASSLSVLSNQPQHF.

This clonotype showed up many times. This sequence joins TRBV27 and TRBJ2-7; 11 positions agree with TRBD1. J was trimmed by 4 bases and V by 4 bases; bases with no gene match: 9. The CDR3 has 16 residues. Germline loops: CDR1 MNHEY, CDR2 SMNVEV (reference sequence). CDR3 nucleotides: TGTGCCAGCAGTTCCGAACCGGGACAGGGGGTATACGAGCAGTACTTC. This codes for CASSSEPGQGVYEQYF.

Regarding this clonotype: A read error is possible here, since a much larger clone lies one base away. The V and J genes are TRBV11-2 and TRBJ2-3; no clear D gene. This CDR3 contains 15 residues. V dropped 4 bases and J dropped 0 bases, with 11 bases sitting between them. Germline CDR1 and CDR2: SGHAT and FQNNGV. CDR3 sequence reads: CASSSLRPSTDTQYF. The CDR3 DNA sequence: TGTGCCAGCAGCTCCCTCAGACCTAGCACAGATACGCAGTATTTT.